This T cell receptor beta chain was found in a study of OX40 agonist ivuxolimab in advanced cancers. Overall study: Treatment received earlier with anti-PD-1, anti-PD-L1 or anti-CTLA-4 agents was allowed, and over 35% had some. Study-level results: Partial responders at 0.1-3.0 mg/kg showed near-lowest clonal expansion. CD4+ T cells averaged fewer expanded clones than CD8+ T cells.

As to this clone: The target antigen is unknown.

If patients had autoimmune disease history or systemic immunosuppression, they were excluded. This CDR3 is 14 amino acids long. Germline CDR1 MNHEY, CDR2 SVGAGI. With 2 bases removed from V and 5 bases from J, the gap between germline ends came to 9 bases. Using immunoSEQ multiplex PCR, the repertoire was profiled, and TCRdb retains in-frame clones only, with some absent. The top ten clones hold less than 5% of a sample with about 35,000 clones, around 90% of them seen once. Here the sequenced sample was CD4+ or CD8+ T cells sorted from blood, taken in a trial of the OX40 agonist ivuxolimab. This TCR was recovered from an adult with an advanced solid tumor such as melanoma, head and neck, liver or kidney cancer. The rearrangement uses TRBV6-5 and TRBJ2-2; no reliable D call. CDR3 nucleotide sequence: TGTGCCAGCAGTTACCGTTTGGATACCGGGGAGCTGTTTTTT. Translation: CASSYRLDTGELFF.